Below are 18 T cell receptor beta chains sequenced from a single sample in a study of T-cell reconstitution after alpha-beta-depleted transplantation in children. Unique molecular identifiers were incorporated into the prepared TCRbeta library. TCRdb called the PCR reads again in MiXCR, with one record for every CDR3 protein. The sample contains some 450,000 distinct CDR3 sequences, roughly 44% of which appear only once. The sample here was PBMCs, taken before TCRalphabeta/CD19-depleted stem cell transplant. Source of these receptors: a girl aged 2 to 9 with aplastic anemia, due to receive a stem cell transplant.

This clonotype was picked up many times. CDR3 region: CASSYSGLMRQPQHF. CDR3 coding DNA: TGTGCCAGCAGTTACTCAGGCCTAATGAGACAGCCCCAGCATTTT. The chain carries TRBV6-5 and TRBJ1-5, with no clear D. The length of the CDR3 is 15 residues. V was shortened by 0 bases and J by 7 bases, with 13 bases between the two germline ends. Per germline, CDR1 MNHEY and CDR2 SVGAGI.

CDR3 coding DNA: TGCGCCAGCAGCTTGGGGTCGCTGGGACTCACGGAAAAACTGTTTTTT. Amino acid sequence: CASSLGSLGLTEKLFF. This chain joins TRBV5-1 and TRBJ1-4, with a weak D call TRBD1 (5 bases). Germline V lookup: CDR1 SGHRS, CDR2 YFSETQ. The CDR3 covers 16 residues. V was trimmed by 0 bases and J by 8 bases, leaving 17 bases between them.

V is TRBV28 and J is TRBJ2-3; 9 nucleotides align to TRBD2. CDR1 is MDHEN, CDR2 SYDVKM, per germline. CDR3 size: 17 residues. With 5 bases clipped from V and 1 base from J, the junction kept 10 bases outside the gene matches. The CDR3 loop reads CASSVLNLAGRTDTQYF. The CDR3 bases are TGTGCCAGCAGTGTTCTAAATCTAGCGGGGCGCACAGATACGCAGTATTTT.

This clonotype was counted a few times. The chain joins TRBV7-9 to TRBJ1-1; D may be TRBD1 (6 bases). Germline V lookup: CDR1 SEHNR, CDR2 FQNEAQ (reference sequence). This CDR3 is 15 amino acids long. The ends were cut back, 2 bases at V and 7 bases at J, with 17 bases in the middle. CDR3 in DNA: TGTGCCAGCAGCTTAACCGGGGGCGATACAGTTGAAGCTTTCTTT. Translated, it gives CASSLTGGDTVEAFF.

This clonotype appeared many times. The CDR3 sequence is CASSSSPTSGPYNEQFF. CDR3 nucleotides: TGCGCCAGCAGCTCGTCCCCGACTAGCGGGCCCTACAATGAGCAGTTCTTC. The chain employs TRBV5-1 and TRBJ2-1; TRBD2 aligns across 10 bases. With 3 bases clipped from V and 2 bases from J, the junction kept 8 bases outside the gene matches. Germline values: CDR1 SGHRS, CDR2 YFSETQ. The CDR3 consists of 17 residues.

The chain joins TRBV29-1 to TRBJ2-1; D is uncertain. V was pared by 0 bases and J by 10 bases, with 13 bases between. The CDR3 is made up of 13 amino acids. Germline V CDR1 and CDR2: SQVTM, ANQGSEA. The CDR3 sequence is CSVEDRAWREQFF. DNA of the CDR3: TGCAGCGTTGAAGATCGGGCTTGGCGGGAGCAGTTCTTC.

This clonotype appeared many times. The chain is built from TRBV7-8 and TRBJ2-7; 8 nucleotides agree with TRBD1. Germline-derived CDR1 and CDR2 are SGHVS and FQNEAQ. Losses at the gene ends were 5 bases for V and 0 bases for J; bases not matched to a gene: 6. The CDR3 is 15 residues long. CDR3: CASSPRGHDSYEQYF. In DNA form, the CDR3 reads TGTGCCAGCAGCCCCAGGGGGCATGACTCCTACGAGCAGTACTTC. Combining the CDR3 with reference TRBV7-8 and TRBJ2-7 gives the whole variable domain GAGVSQSPRYKVAKRGQDVALRCDPISGHVSLFWYQQALGQGPEFLTYFQNEAQLDKSGLPSDRFFAERPEGSVSTLKIQRTQQEDSAVYLCASSPRGHDSYEQYFGPGTRLTVT.

This clonotype was seen many times. This chain links TRBV28 with TRBJ2-4, with 11 bases aligning to TRBD2. The V gene's germline CDR1 is MDHEN and CDR2 SYDVKM. This CDR3 has 17 residues. Germline trimming cut 3 bases from V and 8 bases from J; bases unmatched to any gene: 12. Written as DNA, the CDR3 is TGTGCCAGCAGTTTGCGGGGGACTAGCGGACGCGCGGACATTCAGTACTTC. Translating it yields CASSLRGTSGRADIQYF. Full variable domain (outside the CDR3, taken from reference TRBV28 and TRBJ2-4): DVKVTQSSRYLVKRTGEKVFLECVQDMDHENMFWYRQDPGLGLRLIYFSYDVKMKEKGDIPEGYSVSREKKERFSLILESASTNQTSMYLCASSLRGTSGRADIQYFGAGTRLSVL.

The V gene is TRBV7-9, the J gene TRBJ2-2; D possibly corresponds to TRBD2 (7 bases). CDR1 and CDR2 (germline): SEHNR, FQNEAQ (reference sequence). The V gene lost 8 bases and the J gene lost 6 bases, with 16 bases spanning the gap. CDR3 length equals 14 residues. The CDR3: CASSAWRGPGELFF. The CDR3 bases are TGTGCCAGCTCCGCCTGGCGGGGGCCCGGGGAGCTGTTTTTT.

CDR3 nucleotide sequence: TGCGCCAGCAGCAACCCAGGAGAGTCGAGCTCCTACGAGCAGTACTTC. It is translated as CASSNPGESSSYEQYF. This sequence joins TRBV10-2 and TRBJ2-7; D remains ambiguous. The CDR3 is 16 residues long. CDR1 WSHSY and CDR2 SAAADI come from the germline V gene. V was clipped by 6 bases and J by 0 bases, with 18 bases between them.

The V and J genes are TRBV6-1 and TRBJ2-7; D is unresolved. Trimming pared 3 bases from V and 3 bases from J, leaving 9 bases between. The germline gives CDR1 MNHNS, CDR2 SASEGT. The CDR3 has 13 residues. The CDR3 DNA reads as TGTGCCAGCAGTGACAGAAGGAACTACGAGCAGTACTTC. This sequence encodes CASSDRRNYEQYF.

Worth noting for this clonotype: Given the absence of the conserved phenylalanine or tryptophan at the CDR3 end, a read error is likely. The chain recombines TRBV5-1 with TRBJ1-1, with unresolved D. From germline, CDR1 is SGHRS and CDR2 YFSETQ. CDR3 length equals 11 residues. The ends were cut back, 3 bases at V and 1 base at J, with 1 base in the middle. CDR3 amino acids: CASSSNTEAFL. The CDR3 DNA sequence: TGCGCCAGCAGCTCGAACACTGAAGCTTTCCTT.

This clonotype was observed a handful of times. The CDR3 DNA sequence: TGCAGTGCTAGATCTTCTTCCAATGAGCAGTTCTTC. As protein: CSARSSSNEQFF. This chain joins TRBV20-1 and TRBJ2-1; no clear D. Trimming pared 2 bases from V and 6 bases from J, leaving 8 bases between. In germline, CDR1 is DFQATT, CDR2 SNEGSKA (reference sequence). The CDR3 covers 12 residues.

This clonotype was picked up many times. This rearrangement joins TRBV12-3 or TRBV12-4 to TRBJ2-2; D call uncertain. The CDR3 has 10 amino acids. V lost 3 bases, J lost 9 bases, and 2 bases lay in between. CDR3 protein: CASSFRELFF. The CDR3 bases are TGTGCCAGCAGTTTTCGGGAGCTGTTTTTT.

This clonotype has just a few counts. The V and J genes are TRBV4-2 and TRBJ1-4; D is unresolved. This CDR3 is built from 12 residues. The V end lost 3 bases, the J end lost 8 bases, and 7 bases lay between the germline ends. Germline V lookup: CDR1 LGHNA, CDR2 YNFKEQ. CDR3 nucleotide sequence: TGTGCCAGCAGCCACCCGGCGGAAAAACTGTTTTTT. Encoded protein: CASSHPAEKLFF.

This clonotype was detected ten times or more. For the CDR3, the DNA is TGTGCCAGCAGCTCCCTACGCGAGCAGTACTTC. Translation gives CASSSLREQYF. The chain employs TRBV11-2 and TRBJ2-7; D ambiguous. Trimming removed 4 bases at V and 6 bases at J, with 7 bases between. In germline, CDR1 is SGHAT, CDR2 FQNNGV. CDR3 length equals 11 residues.

In this sample, this clonotype turned up many times. The J gene is TRBJ2-3, the V gene TRBV28; 11 nucleotides match TRBD2. The CDR3 loop spans 16 amino acids. The trim removed 5 bases at V and 2 bases at J, leaving 6 bases unmatched. Germline loops: CDR1 MDHEN, CDR2 SYDVKM. DNA of the CDR3: TGTGCCAGCAGTACCGGGACTAGCGGACCCACAGATACGCAGTATTTT. Its protein product is CASSTGTSGPTDTQYF.

The chain joins TRBV20-1 to TRBJ1-3; D unclear. Between the trimmed V and J ends, which lost 1 base and 0 bases, there was a span of 4 bases. CDR1 is DFQATT, CDR2 SNEGSKA, per germline (reference sequence). The CDR3 is 13 residues long. The DNA for the CDR3 is TGCAGTGCTAGAGGGATCTCTGGAAACACCATATATTTT. Protein sequence: CSARGISGNTIYF.